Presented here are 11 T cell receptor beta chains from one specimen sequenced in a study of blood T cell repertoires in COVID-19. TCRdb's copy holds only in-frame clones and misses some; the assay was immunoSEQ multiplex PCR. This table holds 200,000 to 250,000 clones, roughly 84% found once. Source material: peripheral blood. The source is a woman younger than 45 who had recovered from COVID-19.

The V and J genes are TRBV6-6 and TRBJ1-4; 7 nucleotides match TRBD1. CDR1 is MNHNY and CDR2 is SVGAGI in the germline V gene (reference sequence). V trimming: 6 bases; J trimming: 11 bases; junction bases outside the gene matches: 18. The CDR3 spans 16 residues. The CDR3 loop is CASSSRGQGDHRKLFF. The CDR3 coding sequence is TGTGCCAGCAGCTCCCGCGGGCAGGGGGATCATAGGAAACTGTTTTTT.

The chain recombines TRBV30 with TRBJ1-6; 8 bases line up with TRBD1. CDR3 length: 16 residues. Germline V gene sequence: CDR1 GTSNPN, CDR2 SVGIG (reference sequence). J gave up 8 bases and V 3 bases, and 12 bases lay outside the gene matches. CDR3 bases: TGTGCCTGGAGCCCGCTCCCCCCGGACAGGGATTCACCCCTCCACTTT. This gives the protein CAWSPLPPDRDSPLHF.

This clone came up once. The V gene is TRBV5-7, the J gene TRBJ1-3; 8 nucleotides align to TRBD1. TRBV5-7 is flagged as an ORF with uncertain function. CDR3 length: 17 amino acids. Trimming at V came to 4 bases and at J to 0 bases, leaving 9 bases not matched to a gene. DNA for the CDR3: TGTGCCAGCAGCAGCGGACAGGGCGGTTACTCTGGAAACACCATATATTTT. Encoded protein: CASSSGQGGYSGNTIYF.

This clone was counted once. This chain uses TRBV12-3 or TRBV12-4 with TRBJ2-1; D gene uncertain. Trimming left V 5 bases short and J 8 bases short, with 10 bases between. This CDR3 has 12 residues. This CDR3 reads CASSLVADEQFF. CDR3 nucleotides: TGTGCCAGCAGTCTGGTTGCGGATGAGCAGTTCTTC.

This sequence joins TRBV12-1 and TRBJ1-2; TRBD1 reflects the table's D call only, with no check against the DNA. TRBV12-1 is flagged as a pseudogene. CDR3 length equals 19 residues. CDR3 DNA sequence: TGTGCCAGCAGCTTCCCTCTAGTGGCGACAGCGATGATAAGGGGTGGCTACACCTTC. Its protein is CASSFPLVATAMIRGGYTF.

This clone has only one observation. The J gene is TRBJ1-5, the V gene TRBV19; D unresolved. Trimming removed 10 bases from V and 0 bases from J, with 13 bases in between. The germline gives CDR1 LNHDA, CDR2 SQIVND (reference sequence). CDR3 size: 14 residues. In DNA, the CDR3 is TGTGCCACGGGGTGGGCGGATAGCAATCAGCCCCAGCATTTT. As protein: CATGWADSNQPQHF.

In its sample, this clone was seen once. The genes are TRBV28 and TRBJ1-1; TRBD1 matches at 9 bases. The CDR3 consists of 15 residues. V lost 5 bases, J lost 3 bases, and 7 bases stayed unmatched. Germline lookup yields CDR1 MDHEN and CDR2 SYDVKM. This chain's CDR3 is CASSALQGADTEAFF. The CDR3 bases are TGTGCCAGCAGTGCCCTACAGGGGGCGGACACTGAAGCTTTCTTT.

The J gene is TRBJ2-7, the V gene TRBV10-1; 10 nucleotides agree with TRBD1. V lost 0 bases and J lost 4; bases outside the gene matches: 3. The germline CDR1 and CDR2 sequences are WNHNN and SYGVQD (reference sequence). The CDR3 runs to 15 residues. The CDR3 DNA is TGCGCCAGCAGTGAGTCCGGGACAGGGGAATACGAGCAGTACTTC. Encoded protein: CASSESGTGEYEQYF.

The CDR3: CATAGTGAYNEQFF. CDR3 nucleotides: TGTGCCACAGCCGGGACAGGGGCTTACAATGAGCAGTTCTTC. V usage is TRBV10-3 and J usage is TRBJ2-1, with TRBD1 matching 10 bases. Germline CDR1 is ENHRY and CDR2 is SYGVKD. V dropped 10 bases and J dropped 4; count of bases not matched to a gene: 7. CDR3 length: 14 amino acids.

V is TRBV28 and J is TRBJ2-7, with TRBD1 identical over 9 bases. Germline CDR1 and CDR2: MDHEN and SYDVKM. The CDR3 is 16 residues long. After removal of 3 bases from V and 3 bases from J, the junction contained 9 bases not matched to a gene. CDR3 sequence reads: CASSFGDRDGLYEQYF. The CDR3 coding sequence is TGTGCCAGCAGTTTCGGGGACAGGGACGGTCTCTACGAGCAGTACTTC. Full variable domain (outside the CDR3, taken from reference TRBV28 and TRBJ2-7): DVKVTQSSRYLVKRTGEKVFLECVQDMDHENMFWYRQDPGLGLRLIYFSYDVKMKEKGDIPEGYSVSREKKERFSLILESASTNQTSMYLCASSFGDRDGLYEQYFGPGTRLTVT.

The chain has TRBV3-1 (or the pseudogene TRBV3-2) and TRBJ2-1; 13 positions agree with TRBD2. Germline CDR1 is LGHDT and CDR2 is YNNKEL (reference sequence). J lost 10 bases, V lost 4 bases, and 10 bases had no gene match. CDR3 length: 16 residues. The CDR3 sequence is CASSLGLAGARGEQFF. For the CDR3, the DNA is TGTGCCAGCAGCCTAGGACTAGCGGGAGCTCGGGGGGAGCAGTTCTTC.